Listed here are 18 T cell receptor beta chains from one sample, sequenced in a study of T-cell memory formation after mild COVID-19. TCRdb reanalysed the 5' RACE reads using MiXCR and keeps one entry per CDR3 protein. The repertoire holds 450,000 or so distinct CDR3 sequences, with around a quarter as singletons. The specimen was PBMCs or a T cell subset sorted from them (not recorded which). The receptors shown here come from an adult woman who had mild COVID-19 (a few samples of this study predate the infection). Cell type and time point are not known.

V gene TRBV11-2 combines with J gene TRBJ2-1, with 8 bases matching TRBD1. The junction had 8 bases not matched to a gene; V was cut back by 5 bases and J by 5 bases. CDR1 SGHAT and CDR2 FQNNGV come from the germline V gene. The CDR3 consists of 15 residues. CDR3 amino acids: CASSPGTGLNNEQFF. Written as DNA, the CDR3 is TGTGCCAGCAGCCCGGGGACAGGACTCAACAATGAGCAGTTCTTC. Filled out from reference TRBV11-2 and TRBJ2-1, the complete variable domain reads EAGVAQSPRYKIIEKRQSVAFWCNPISGHATLYWYQQILGQGPKLLIQFQNNGVVDDSQLPKDRFSAERLKGVDSTLKIQPAKLEDSAVYLCASSPGTGLNNEQFFGPGTRLTVL.

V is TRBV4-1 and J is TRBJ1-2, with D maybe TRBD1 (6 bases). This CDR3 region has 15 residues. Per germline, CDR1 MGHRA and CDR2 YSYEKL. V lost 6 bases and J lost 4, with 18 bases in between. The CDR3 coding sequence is TGCGCCAGCAGGCCAAACAGGGAAGGCAGCTATGGCTACACCTTC. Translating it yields CASRPNREGSYGYTF.

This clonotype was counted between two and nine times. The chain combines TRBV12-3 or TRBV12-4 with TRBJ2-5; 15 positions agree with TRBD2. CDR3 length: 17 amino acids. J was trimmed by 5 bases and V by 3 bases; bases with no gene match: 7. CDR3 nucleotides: TGTGCCAGCAGTTTTGGACTAGCGGGAGGGCCGGGGGAGACCCAGTACTTC. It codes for CASSFGLAGGPGETQYF.

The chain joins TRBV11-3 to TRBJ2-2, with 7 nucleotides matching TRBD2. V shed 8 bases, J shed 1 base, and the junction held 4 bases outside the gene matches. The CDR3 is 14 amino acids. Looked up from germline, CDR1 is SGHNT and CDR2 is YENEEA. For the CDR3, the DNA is TGTGCCAGCTCCAGGGAGGGGAACACCGGGGAGCTGTTTTTT. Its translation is CASSREGNTGELFF.

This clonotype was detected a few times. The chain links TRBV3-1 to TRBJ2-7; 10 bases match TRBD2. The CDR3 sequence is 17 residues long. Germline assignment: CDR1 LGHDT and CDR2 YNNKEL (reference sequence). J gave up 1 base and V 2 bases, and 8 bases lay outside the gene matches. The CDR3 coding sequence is TGTGCCAGCAGCCAACAGCGGGAGGGTCTTAGATCCTACGAGCAGTACTTC. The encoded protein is CASSQQREGLRSYEQYF.

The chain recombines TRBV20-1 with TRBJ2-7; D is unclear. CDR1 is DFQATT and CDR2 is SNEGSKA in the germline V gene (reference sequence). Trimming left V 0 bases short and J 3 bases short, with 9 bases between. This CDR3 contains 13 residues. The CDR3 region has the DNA TGCAGTGCTAGAGAAACAGCTTACTACGAGCAGTACTTC. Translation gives CSARETAYYEQYF.

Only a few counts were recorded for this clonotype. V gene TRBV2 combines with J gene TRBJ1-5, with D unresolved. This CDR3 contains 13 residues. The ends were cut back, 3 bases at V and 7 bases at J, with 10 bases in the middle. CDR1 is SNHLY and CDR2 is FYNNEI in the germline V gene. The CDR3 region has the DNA TGTGCCAGCAGTGATGGCATCACCCAGCCCCAGCATTTT. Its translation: CASSDGITQPQHF.

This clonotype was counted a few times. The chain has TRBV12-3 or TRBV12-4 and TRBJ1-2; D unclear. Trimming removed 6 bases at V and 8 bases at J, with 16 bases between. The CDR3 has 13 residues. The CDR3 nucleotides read TGTGCCAGCAGCCTGGGGAATCAGTGGGGCTACACCTTC. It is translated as CASSLGNQWGYTF.

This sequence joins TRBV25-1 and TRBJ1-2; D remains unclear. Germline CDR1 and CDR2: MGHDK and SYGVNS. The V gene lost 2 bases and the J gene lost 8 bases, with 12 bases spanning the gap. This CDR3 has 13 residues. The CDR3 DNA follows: TGTGCCAGCAGTGAAAACTCAGTAAGCGGCTACACCTTC. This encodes CASSENSVSGYTF.

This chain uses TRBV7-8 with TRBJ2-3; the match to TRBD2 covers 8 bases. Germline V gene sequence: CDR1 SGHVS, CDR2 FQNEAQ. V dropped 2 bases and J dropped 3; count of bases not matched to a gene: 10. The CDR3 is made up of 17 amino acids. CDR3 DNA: TGTGCCAGCAGCTTAAGGTCGGCGGGAGGAGGAACAGATACGCAGTATTTT. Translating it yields CASSLRSAGGGTDTQYF. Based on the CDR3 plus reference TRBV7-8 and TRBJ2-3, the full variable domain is GAGVSQSPRYKVAKRGQDVALRCDPISGHVSLFWYQQALGQGPEFLTYFQNEAQLDKSGLPSDRFFAERPEGSVSTLKIQRTQQEDSAVYLCASSLRSAGGGTDTQYFGPGTRLTVL.

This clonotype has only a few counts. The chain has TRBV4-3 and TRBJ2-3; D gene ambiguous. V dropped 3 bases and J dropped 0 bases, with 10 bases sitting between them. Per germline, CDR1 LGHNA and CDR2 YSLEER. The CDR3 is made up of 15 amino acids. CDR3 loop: CASSQGTRSTDTQYF. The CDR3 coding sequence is TGCGCCAGCAGCCAGGGAACCCGAAGCACAGATACGCAGTATTTT.

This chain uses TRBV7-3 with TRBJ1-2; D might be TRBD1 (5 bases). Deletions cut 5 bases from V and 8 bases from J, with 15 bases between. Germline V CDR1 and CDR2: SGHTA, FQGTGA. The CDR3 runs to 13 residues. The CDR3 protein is CASSPGHPAGYTF. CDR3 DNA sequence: TGTGCCAGCAGCCCCGGACACCCGGCGGGCTACACCTTC.

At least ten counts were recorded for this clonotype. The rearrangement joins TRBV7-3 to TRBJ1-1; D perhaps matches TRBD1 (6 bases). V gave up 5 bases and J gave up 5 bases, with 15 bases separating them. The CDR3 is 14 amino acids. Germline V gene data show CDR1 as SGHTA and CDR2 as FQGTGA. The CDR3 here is CASSQQGMGTEAFF. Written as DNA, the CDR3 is TGTGCCAGCAGCCAACAGGGAATGGGGACTGAAGCTTTCTTT.

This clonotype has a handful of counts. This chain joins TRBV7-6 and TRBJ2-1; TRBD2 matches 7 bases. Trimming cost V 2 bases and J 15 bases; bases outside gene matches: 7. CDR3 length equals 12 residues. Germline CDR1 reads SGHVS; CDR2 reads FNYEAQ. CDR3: CASSLPAGEAFF. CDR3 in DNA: TGTGCCAGCAGCTTACCGGCGGGAGAGGCGTTCTTC.

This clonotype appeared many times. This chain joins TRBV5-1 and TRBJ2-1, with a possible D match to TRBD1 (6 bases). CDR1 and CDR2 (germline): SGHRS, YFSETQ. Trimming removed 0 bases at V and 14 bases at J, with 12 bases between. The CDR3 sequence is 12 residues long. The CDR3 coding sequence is TGCGCCAGCAGCTTGGAACAGGACAGAAAGTTCTTC. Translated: CASSLEQDRKFF. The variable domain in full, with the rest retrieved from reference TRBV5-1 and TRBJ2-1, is KAGVTQTPRYLIKTRGQQVTLSCSPISGHRSVSWYQQTPGQGLQFLFEYFSETQRNKGNFPGRFSGRQFSNSRSEMNVSTLELGDSALYLCASSLEQDRKFFGPGTRLTVL.

CDR3 DNA: TGCAGTGCCTCGGGAGTGGCAGGCTTCTCCTACGAGCAGTACTTC. Its translation is CSASGVAGFSYEQYF. The gene calls are TRBV20-1 and TRBJ2-7; tentatively, D is TRBD2 (6 bases). Germline CDR1 is DFQATT and CDR2 is SNEGSKA (reference sequence). CDR3 length: 15 amino acids. V lost 6 bases, J lost 0 bases, and 18 bases lay in between.

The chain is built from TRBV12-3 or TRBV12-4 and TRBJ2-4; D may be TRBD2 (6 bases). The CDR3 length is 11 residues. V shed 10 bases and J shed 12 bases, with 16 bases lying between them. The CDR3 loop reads CATGTTRSQYF. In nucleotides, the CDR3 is TGTGCCACCGGCACGACTAGGTCTCAGTACTTC.

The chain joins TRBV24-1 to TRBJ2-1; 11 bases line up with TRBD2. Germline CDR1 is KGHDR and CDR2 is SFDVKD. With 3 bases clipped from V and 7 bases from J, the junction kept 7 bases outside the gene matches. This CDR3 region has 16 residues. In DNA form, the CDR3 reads TGTGCCACCAGTGATCTTAGCGGGGGGGCGGGTAATGAGCAGTTCTTC. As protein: CATSDLSGGAGNEQFF.